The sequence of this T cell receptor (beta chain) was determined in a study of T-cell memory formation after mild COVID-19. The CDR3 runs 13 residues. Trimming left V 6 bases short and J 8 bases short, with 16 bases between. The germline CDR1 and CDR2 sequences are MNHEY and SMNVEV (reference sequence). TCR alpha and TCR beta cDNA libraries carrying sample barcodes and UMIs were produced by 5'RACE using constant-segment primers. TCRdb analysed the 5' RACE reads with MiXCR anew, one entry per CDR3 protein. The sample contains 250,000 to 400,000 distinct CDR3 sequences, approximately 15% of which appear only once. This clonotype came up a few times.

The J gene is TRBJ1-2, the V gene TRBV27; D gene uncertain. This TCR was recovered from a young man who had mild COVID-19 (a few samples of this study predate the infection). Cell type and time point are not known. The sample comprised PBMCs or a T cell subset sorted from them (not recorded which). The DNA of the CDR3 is TGTGCCAGCAGGTACACCCGGGCTCTCGGCTACACCTTC. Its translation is CASRYTRALGYTF.